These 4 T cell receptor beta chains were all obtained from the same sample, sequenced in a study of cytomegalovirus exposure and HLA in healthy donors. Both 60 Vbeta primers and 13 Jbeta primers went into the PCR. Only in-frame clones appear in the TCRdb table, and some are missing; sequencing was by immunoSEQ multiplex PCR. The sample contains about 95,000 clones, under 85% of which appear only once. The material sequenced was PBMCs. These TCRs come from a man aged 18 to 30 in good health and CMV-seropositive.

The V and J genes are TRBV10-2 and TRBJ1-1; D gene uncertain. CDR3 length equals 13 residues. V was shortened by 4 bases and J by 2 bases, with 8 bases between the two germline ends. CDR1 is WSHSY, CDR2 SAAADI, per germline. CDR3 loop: CASSGAPNTEAFF. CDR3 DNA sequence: TGCGCCAGCAGTGGAGCTCCCAACACTGAAGCTTTCTTT.

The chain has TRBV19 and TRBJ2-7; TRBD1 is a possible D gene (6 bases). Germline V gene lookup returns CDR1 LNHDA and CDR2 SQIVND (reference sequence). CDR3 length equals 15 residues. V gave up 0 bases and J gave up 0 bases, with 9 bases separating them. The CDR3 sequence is CASSIDAQGSYEQYF. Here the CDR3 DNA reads TGTGCCAGTAGTATAGATGCACAGGGCTCCTACGAGCAGTACTTC.

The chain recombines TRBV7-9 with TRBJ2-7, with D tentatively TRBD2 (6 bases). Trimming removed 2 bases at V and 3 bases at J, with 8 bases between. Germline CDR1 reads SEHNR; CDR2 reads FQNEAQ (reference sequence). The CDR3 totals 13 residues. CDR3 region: CASSLSGHYEQYF. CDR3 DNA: TGTGCCAGCAGCTTAAGCGGGCACTACGAGCAGTACTTC.

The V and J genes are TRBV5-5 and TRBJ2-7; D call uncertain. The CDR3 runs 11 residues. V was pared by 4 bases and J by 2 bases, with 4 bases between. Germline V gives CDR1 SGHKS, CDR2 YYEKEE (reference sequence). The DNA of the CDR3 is TGTGCCAGCAGCCTAACCTACGAGCAGTACTTC. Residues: CASSLTYEQYF.